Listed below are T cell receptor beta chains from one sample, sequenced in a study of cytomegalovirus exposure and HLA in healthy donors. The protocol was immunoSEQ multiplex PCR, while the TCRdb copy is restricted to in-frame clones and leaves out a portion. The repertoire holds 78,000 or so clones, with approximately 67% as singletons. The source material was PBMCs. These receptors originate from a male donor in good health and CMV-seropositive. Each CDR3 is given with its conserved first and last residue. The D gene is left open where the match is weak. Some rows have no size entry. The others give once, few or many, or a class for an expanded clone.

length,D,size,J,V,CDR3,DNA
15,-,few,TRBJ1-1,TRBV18,CASSPQGEYNTEAFF,TGTGCCAGCTCACCACAAGGGGAATACAACACTGAAGCTTTCTTT
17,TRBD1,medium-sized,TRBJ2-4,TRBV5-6,CASSLGDRLLAKNIQYF,TGTGCCAGCAGCCTGGGGGACAGACTCCTAGCCAAAAACATTCAGTACTTC
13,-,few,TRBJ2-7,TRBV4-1,CASSQEGGEEQYF,TGCGCCAGCAGCCAAGAAGGAGGGGAGGAGCAGTACTTC
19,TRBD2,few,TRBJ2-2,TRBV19,CASSILAGVGMGNTGELFF,TGTGCCAGTAGTATCTTAGCGGGAGTTGGTATGGGTAACACCGGGGAGCTGTTTTTT
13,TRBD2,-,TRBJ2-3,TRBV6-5,CASSLAERDTQYF,TGTGCCAGCAGTCTAGCGGAGAGAGATACGCAGTATTTT
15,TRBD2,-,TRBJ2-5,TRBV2,CASSEQAGAQETQYF,TGTGCCAGCAGTGAACAAGCGGGGGCCCAAGAGACCCAGTACTTC
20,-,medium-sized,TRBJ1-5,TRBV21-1,CASSKAVNRRGMGSNQPQHF,TGTGCCAGCAGCAAAGCGGTGAACAGAAGGGGAATGGGGAGCAATCAGCCCCAGCATTTT
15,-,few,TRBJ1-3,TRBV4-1,CASSQDVRLENTIYF,TGCGCCAGCAGCCAAGACGTACGACTGGAAAACACCATATATTTT
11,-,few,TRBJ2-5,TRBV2,CASTLKETQYF,TGTGCCAGCACACTGAAAGAGACCCAGTACTTC
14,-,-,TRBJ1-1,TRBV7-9,CASSLTGTNTEAFF,TGTGCCAGCAGCTTAACAGGGACGAACACTGAAGCTTTCTTT
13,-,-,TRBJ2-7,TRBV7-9,CASSLGTAYEQYF,TGTGCCAGCAGCTTAGGGACAGCCTACGAGCAGTACTTC
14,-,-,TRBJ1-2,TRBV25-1,CASSESIGQYGYTF,TGTGCCAGCAGTGAATCTATTGGGCAGTATGGCTACACCTTC
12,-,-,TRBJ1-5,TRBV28,CASSKGVQPQHF,TGTGCCAGCAGTAAGGGGGTTCAGCCCCAGCATTTT
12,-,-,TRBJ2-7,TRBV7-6,CASSSDYYEQYF,TGTGCCAGCAGCTCGGACTACTACGAGCAGTACTTC
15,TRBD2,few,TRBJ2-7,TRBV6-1,CASSTGLAGVGSQYF,TGTGCCAGCAGTACGGGACTAGCGGGGGTCGGTAGTCAGTACTTC
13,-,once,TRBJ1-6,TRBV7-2,CASSSGVESPLHF,TGTGCCAGCAGCTCAGGGGTTGAATCACCCCTCCACTTT
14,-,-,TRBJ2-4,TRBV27,CASSSHDTKNIQYF,TGTGCCAGCAGTTCCCATGACACAAAAAACATTCAGTACTTC
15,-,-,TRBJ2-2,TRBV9,CASSAIQGGAGELFF,TGTGCCAGCAGCGCCATCCAGGGGGGAGCCGGGGAGCTGTTTTTT
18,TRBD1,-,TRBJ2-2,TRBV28,CASSLWGQGLTNTGELFF,TGTGCCAGCAGTTTATGGGGACAGGGATTAACGAACACCGGGGAGCTGTTTTTT
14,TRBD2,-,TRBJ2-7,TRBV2,CASSWTSGFYEQYF,TGTGCCAGCAGTTGGACTAGCGGCTTCTACGAGCAGTACTTC
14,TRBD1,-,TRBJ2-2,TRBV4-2,CASSQSQGAGELFF,TGTGCCAGCAGCCAATCTCAGGGGGCCGGGGAGCTGTTTTTT
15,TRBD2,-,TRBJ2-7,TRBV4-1,CASSHSPGGEYEQYF,TGCGCCAGCAGCCATTCACCTGGGGGGGAATACGAGCAGTACTTC
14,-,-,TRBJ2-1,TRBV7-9,CASSLALVNNEQFF,TGTGCCAGCAGCTTAGCTTTAGTGAACAATGAGCAGTTCTTC
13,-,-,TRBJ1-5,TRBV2,CASGGDGNQPQHF,TGTGCCAGCGGGGGGGACGGCAATCAGCCCCAGCATTTT
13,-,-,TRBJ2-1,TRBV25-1,CASSRGKGNEQFF,TGTGCCAGCAGTCGGGGGAAGGGAAATGAGCAGTTCTTC
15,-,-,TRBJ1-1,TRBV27,CASSLSPQGNTEAFF,TGTGCCAGCAGTTTGTCCCCCCAGGGGAACACTGAAGCTTTCTTT
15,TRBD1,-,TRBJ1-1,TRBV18,CASSPAGQLNTEAFF,TGTGCCAGCTCACCAGCGGGACAGCTGAACACTGAAGCTTTCTTT